The source of this TCR beta chain is a study of stem cell transplantation in POMP-related autoinflammatory disease. The wider study: Pre-transplant patients had naive-skewed CD4+ T cells and few CD8+ T cells. Overall study findings and caveats: Fewer unique TRB V-J gene pairings were identified in patients with PRAID.

Germline CDR1 reads SGHTA; CDR2 reads FQGTGA. V was trimmed by 4 bases and J by 0 bases, leaving 6 bases between them. The CDR3 has 13 amino acids. This clone has only one observation. Its antigen remains unknown. Data came from immunoSEQ multiplex PCR; TCRdb stores just in-frame clones and leaves some out. The table lists roughly 68,000 clones, under 95% of them singletons. Sequenced here: CD4+ T cells from PBMCs, sampled after stem cell transplantation. The sequence derives from a human patient with POMP-related autoinflammation and immune dysregulation (PRAID). Some of these T cells may belong to the graft donor. The chain is built from TRBV7-3 and TRBJ1-1; D call uncertain. In nucleotides, the CDR3 is TGTGCCAGCAGCTCAGACGTGAACACTGAAGCTTTCTTT. Its protein is CASSSDVNTEAFF.